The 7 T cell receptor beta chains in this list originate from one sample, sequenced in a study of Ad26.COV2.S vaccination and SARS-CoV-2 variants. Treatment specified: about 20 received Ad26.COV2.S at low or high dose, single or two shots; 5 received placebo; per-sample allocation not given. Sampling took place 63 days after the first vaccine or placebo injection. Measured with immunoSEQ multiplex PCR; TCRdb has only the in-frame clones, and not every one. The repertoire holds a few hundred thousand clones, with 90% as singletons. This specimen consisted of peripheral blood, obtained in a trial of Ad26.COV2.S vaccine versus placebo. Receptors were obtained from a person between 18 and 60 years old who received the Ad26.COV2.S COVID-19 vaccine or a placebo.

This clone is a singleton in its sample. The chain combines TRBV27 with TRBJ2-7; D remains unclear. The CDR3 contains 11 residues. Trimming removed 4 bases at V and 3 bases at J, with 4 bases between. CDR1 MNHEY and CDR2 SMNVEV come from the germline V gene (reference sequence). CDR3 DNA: TGTGCCAGCAGTTACAACTACGAGCAGTACTTC. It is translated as CASSYNYEQYF.

The CDR3, as DNA: TGTGCCAGCAGCTTCCTCAGAAACTACGAGCAGTACTTC. Translation gives CASSFLRNYEQYF. The chain links TRBV5-6 to TRBJ2-7; D is uncertain. The length of the CDR3 is 13 residues. V was clipped by 2 bases and J by 3 bases, with 9 bases between them. Per germline, CDR1 SGHDT and CDR2 YYEEEE.

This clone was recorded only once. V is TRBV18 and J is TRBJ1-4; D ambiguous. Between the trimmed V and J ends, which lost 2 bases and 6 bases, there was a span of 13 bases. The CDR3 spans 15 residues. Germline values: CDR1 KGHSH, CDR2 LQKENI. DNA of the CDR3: TGTGCCAGCTCACCATACGGCGAGGTCGATGAAAAACTGTTTTTT. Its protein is CASSPYGEVDEKLFF.

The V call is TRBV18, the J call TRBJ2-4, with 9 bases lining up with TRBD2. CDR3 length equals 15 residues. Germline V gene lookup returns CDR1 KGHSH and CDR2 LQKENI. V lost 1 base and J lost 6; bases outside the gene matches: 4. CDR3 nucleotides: TGTGCCAGCTCACCACTTTCGCGGGAGGGAAACATTCAGTACTTC. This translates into CASSPLSREGNIQYF.

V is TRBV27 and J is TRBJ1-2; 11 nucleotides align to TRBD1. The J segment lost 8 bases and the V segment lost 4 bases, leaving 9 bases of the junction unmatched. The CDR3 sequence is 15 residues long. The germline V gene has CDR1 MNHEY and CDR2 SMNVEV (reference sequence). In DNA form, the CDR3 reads TGTGCCAGCAGTTCCGGACAGGGGGCGGGGGGAGGCTACACCTTC. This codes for CASSSGQGAGGGYTF.

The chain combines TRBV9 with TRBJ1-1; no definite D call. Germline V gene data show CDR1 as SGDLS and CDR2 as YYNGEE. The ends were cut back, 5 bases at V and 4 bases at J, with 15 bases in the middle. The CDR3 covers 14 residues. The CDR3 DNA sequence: TGTGCCAGCAGTATGGGAGGGAGGAGCACTGAAGCTTTCTTT. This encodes CASSMGGRSTEAFF.

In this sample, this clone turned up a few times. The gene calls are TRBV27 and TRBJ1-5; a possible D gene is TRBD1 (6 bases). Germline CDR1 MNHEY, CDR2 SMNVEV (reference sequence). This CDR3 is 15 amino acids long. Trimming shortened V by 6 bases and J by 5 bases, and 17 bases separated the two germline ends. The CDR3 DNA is TGTGCCAGCAGCCCTGGGACATTAGGGGATCAGCCCCAGCATTTT. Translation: CASSPGTLGDQPQHF.